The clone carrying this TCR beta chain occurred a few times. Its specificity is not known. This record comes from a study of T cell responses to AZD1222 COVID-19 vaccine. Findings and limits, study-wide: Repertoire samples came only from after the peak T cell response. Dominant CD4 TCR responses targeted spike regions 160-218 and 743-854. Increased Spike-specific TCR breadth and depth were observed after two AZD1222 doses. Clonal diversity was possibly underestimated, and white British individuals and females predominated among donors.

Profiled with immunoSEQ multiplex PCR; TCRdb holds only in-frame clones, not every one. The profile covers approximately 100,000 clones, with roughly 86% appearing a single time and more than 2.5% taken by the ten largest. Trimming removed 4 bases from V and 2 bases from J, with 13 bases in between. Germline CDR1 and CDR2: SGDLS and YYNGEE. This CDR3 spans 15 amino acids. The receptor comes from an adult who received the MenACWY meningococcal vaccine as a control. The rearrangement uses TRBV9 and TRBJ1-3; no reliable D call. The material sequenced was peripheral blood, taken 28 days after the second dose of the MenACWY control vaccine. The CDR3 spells CASSRRMQPGNTIYF. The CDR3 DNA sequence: TGTGCCAGCAGCCGGAGGATGCAGCCTGGAAACACCATATATTTT.